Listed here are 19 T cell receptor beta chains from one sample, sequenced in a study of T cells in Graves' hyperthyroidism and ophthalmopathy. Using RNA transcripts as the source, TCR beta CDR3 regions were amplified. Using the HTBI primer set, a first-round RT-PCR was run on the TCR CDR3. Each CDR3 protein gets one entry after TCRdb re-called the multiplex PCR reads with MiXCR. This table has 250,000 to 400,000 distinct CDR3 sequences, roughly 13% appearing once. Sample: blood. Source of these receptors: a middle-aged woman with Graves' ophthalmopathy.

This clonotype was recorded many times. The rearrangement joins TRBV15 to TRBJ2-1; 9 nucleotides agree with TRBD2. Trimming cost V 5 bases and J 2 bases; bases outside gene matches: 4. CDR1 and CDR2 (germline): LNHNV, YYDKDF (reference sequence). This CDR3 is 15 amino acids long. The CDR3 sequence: CATSPASGAYNEQFF. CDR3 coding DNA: TGTGCCACCAGCCCGGCTAGCGGGGCCTACAATGAGCAGTTCTTC.

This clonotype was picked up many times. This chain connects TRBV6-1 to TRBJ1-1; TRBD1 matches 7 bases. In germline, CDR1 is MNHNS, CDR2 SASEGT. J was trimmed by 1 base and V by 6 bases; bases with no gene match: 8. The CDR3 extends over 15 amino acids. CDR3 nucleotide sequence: TGTGCCAGCAGCCGAAACAGGGGCAAGAACACTGAAGCTTTCTTT. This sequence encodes CASSRNRGKNTEAFF.

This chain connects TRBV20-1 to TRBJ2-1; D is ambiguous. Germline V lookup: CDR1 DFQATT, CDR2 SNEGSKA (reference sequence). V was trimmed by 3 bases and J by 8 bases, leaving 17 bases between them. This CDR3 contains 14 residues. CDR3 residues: CSARAPLYQDEQFF. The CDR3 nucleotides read TGCAGTGCTAGGGCGCCCCTTTACCAGGATGAGCAGTTCTTC.

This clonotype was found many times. The CDR3 DNA is TGCAGTGCTAGTGCTGATTCGGAGACCCAGTACTTC. This sequence encodes CSASADSETQYF. The chain is built from TRBV20-1 and TRBJ2-5, with D unresolved. This CDR3 is 12 amino acids long. V was shortened by 3 bases and J by 5 bases, with 10 bases between the two germline ends. Germline V lookup: CDR1 DFQATT, CDR2 SNEGSKA (reference sequence).

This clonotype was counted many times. CDR3 nucleotide sequence: TGCAGCGTTCCGGACAGGGGGGACACTGAAGCTTTCTTT. This gives the protein CSVPDRGDTEAFF. This chain links TRBV29-1 with TRBJ1-1, with TRBD1 matching over 10 bases. The germline CDR1 and CDR2 sequences are SQVTM and ANQGSEA. The CDR3 consists of 13 residues. V lost 5 bases to trimming and J lost 3 bases; unmatched junction nucleotides: 3.

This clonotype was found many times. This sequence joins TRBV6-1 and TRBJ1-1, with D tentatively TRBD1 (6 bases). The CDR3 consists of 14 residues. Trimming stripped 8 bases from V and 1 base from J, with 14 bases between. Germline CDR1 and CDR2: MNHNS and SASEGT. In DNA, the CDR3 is TGTGCCAGCCATCGGGAAGGGGGGAACACTGAAGCTTTCTTT. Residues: CASHREGGNTEAFF.

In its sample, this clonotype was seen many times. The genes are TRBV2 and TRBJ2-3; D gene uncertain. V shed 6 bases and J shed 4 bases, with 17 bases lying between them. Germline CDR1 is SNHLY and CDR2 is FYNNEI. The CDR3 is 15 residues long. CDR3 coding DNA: TGTGCCAGCAGGGTTTTCAGTGTGGTCGCAGATACGCAGTATTTT. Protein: CASRVFSVVADTQYF.

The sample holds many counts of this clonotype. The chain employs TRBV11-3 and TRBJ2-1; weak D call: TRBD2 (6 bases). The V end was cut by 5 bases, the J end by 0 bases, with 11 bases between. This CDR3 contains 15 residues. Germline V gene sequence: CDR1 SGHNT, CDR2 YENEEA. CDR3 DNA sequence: TGTGCCAGCAGCACCGGGGGAAGCTCCTACAATGAGCAGTTCTTC. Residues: CASSTGGSSYNEQFF. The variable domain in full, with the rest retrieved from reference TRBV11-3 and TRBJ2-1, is EAGVVQSPRYKIIEKKQPVAFWCNPISGHNTLYWYLQNLGQGPELLIRYENEEAVDDSQLPKDRFSAERLKGVDSTLKIQPAELGDSAVYLCASSTGGSSYNEQFFGPGTRLTVL.

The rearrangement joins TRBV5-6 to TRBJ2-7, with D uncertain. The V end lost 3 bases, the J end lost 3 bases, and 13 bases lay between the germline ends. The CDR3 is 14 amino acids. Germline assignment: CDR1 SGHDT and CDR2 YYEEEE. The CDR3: CASSSIMAVYEQYF. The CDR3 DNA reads TGTGCCAGCAGCTCCATAATGGCAGTCTACGAGCAGTACTTC.

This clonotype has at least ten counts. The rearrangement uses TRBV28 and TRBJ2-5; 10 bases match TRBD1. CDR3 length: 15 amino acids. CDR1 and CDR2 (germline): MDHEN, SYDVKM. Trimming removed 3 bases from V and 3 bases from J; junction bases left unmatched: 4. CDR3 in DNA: TGTGCCAGCAGTTTCAGAGGGACAGGGGAAGAGACCCAGTACTTC. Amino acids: CASSFRGTGEETQYF.

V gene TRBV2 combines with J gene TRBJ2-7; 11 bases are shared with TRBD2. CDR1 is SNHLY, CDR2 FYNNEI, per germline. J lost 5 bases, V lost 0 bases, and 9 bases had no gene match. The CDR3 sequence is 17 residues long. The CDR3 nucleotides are TGTGCCAGCAGTGAAGCGCGAGTAGCGGGAGGGCCCCACGAGCAGTACTTC. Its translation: CASSEARVAGGPHEQYF.

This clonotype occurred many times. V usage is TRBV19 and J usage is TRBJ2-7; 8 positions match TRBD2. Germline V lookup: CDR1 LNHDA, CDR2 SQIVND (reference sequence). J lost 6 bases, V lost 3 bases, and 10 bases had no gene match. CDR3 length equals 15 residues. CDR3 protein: CASSIRGTSPFEQYF. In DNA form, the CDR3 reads TGTGCCAGTAGTATTCGGGGGACTAGTCCTTTCGAGCAGTACTTC. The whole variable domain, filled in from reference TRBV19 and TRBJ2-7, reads DGGITQSPKYLFRKEGQNVTLSCEQNLNHDAMYWYRQDPGQGLRLIYYSQIVNDFQKGDIAEGYSVSREKKESFPLTVTSAQKNPTAFYLCASSIRGTSPFEQYFGPGTRLTVT.

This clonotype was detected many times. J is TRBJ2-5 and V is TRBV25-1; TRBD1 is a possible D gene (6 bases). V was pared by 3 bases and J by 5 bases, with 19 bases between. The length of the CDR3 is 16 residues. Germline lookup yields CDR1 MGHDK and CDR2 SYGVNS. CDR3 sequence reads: CASSEPQGPTRETQYF. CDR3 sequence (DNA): TGTGCCAGCAGTGAGCCACAGGGTCCTACGCGGGAGACCCAGTACTTC.

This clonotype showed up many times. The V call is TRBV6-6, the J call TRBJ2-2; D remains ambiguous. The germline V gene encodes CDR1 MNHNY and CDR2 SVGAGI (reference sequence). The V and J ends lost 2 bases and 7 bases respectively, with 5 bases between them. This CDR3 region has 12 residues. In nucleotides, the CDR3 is TGTGCCAGCAGTTACAAATACGGGGAGCTGTTTTTT. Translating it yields CASSYKYGELFF.

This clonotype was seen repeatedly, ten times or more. The chain's CDR3 is CASRANWDEKLFF. The CDR3 nucleotides are TGTGCCAGCCGGGCAAATTGGGATGAAAAACTGTTTTTT. This chain joins TRBV27 and TRBJ1-4; no firm D call. Germline lookup yields CDR1 MNHEY and CDR2 SMNVEV (reference sequence). Deletions cut 8 bases from V and 6 bases from J, with 13 bases between. The CDR3 runs 13 residues. Supplemented by reference TRBV27 and TRBJ1-4, the full variable domain reads EAQVTQNPRYLITVTGKKLTVTCSQNMNHEYMSWYRQDPGLGLRQIYYSMNVEVTDKGDVPEGYKVSRKEKRNFPLILESPSPNQTSLYFCASRANWDEKLFFGSGTQLSVL.

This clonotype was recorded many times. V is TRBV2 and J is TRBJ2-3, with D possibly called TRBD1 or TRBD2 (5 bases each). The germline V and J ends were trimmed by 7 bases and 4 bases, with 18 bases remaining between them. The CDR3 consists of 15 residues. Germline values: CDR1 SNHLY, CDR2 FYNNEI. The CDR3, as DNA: TGTGCCAGCAAGGGGTTGGCTAGCTTCTCAGATACGCAGTATTTT. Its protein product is CASKGLASFSDTQYF.

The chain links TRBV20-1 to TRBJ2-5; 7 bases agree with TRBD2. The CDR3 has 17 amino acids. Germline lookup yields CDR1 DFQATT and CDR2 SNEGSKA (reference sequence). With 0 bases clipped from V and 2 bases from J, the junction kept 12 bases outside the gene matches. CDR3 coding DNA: TGCAGTGCTAGAGATGGGTCGACCGGGACTAAGCAAGAGACCCAGTACTTC. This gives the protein CSARDGSTGTKQETQYF.

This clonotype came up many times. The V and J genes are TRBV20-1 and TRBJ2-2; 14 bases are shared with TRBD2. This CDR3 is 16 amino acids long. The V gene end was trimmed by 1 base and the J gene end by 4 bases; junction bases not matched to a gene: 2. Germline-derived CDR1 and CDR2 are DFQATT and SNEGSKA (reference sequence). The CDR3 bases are TGCAGTGCTAGAGTGACTAGCGGGAGGGCCACCGGGGAGCTGTTTTTT. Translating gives CSARVTSGRATGELFF.

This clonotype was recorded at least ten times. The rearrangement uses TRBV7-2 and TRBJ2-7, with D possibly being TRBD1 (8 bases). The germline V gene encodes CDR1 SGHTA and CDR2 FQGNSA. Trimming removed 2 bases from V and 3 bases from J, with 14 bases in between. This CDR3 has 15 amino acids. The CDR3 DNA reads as TGTGCCAGCAGCTTAAGACAGGGGAGGGTCTACGAGCAGTACTTC. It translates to CASSLRQGRVYEQYF.